Below, 26 T cell receptor beta chains from the same sample are listed, as sequenced in a study of Tregs in tolerant kidney transplant recipients. The table came from immunoSEQ multiplex PCR; TCRdb's copy has only in-frame clones and leaves some out. The data show more than 30,000 clones, and the top ten clones hold about 15%. Sequenced material: CD8+ T cells from blood, taken before the transplant. The source of these receptors is a human donor who received a combined kidney and bone marrow transplant.

About this clone itself: The observed sequence ends 3 residues before the CDR3 terminus, with the missing tail filled in from the germline J gene. This chain uses TRBV19 with TRBJ2-3; TRBD1 aligns across 7 bases. The CDR3 has 15 residues. Germline V gene lookup returns CDR1 LNHDA and CDR2 SQIVND (reference sequence). Trimming took 6 bases from V and 0 from J; bases not matched to a gene: 6. The sequenced part of the CDR3 DNA is TGTGCCAGTAGCATGGGACAGTCTAGCACAGATACG. It is translated as CASSMGQSSTDT. The entire CDR3 sequence reads CASSMGQSSTDTQYF.

In terms of frequency, this clone is large. From the germline J gene comes the end of the CDR3, since the read stops 3 residues before it. The chain employs TRBV5-6 and TRBJ2-1; D is undetermined. V was clipped by 3 bases and J by 9 bases, with 10 bases between them. This CDR3 region has 12 residues. Germline CDR1 is SGHDT and CDR2 is YYEEEE. The CDR3 loop is CASSSIRAEQFF. The covered CDR3 bases are TGTGCCAGCAGCTCCATAAGGGCTGAG.

The CDR3: CASSIGIGQVGTEAFF. Partial CDR3 DNA: TGTGCCAGTAGTATAGGTATCGGACAGGTGGGCACTGAA. The rearrangement joins TRBV19 to TRBJ1-1; 7 bases map to TRBD1. The DNA ends 3 residues before the CDR3 does, and the rest of the CDR3 is filled in from the germline J gene. The CDR3 sequence is 16 residues long. From germline, CDR1 is LNHDA and CDR2 SQIVND (reference sequence). Unmatched junction bases numbered 9, after V lost 1 base and J lost 4 bases.

Regarding this clone: Read coverage stops 3 residues before the CDR3 terminus; the germline J gene supplies the remainder. The V gene is TRBV7-6, the J gene TRBJ2-1, with 9 positions matching TRBD2. The germline V gene has CDR1 SGHVS and CDR2 FNYEAQ. This CDR3 is built from 15 residues. The junction had 5 bases not matched to a gene; V was cut back by 5 bases and J by 3 bases. CDR3 DNA (partial): TGTGCCAGCAGCGAATTGACTAGCGGCTACAATGAG. It encodes CASSELTSGYNE. In full, the CDR3 is CASSELTSGYNEQFF.

As to this clone: The read is 3 residues too short to cover the CDR3 end, so that end is filled in from the germline J gene. This chain joins TRBV7-9 and TRBJ2-2, with unresolved D. The CDR3 spans 12 residues. Trimming shortened V by 5 bases and J by 6 bases, and 7 bases separated the two germline ends. Germline V gene data show CDR1 as SEHNR and CDR2 as FQNEAQ (reference sequence). CDR3 region: CASSPEAGELFF. The sequenced part of the CDR3 DNA is TGTGCCAGCAGCCCCGAGGCCGGGGAG.

For this clone: The CDR3 end lies 3 residues beyond the end of the read and is filled in from the germline J gene. The chain joins TRBV19 to TRBJ2-3; D possibly corresponds to TRBD1 (6 bases). The CDR3 sequence is 15 residues long. Per the germline V gene, CDR1 is LNHDA and CDR2 is SQIVND (reference sequence). V shed 3 bases and J shed 2 bases, with 12 bases lying between them. Incomplete CDR3 DNA: TGTGCCAGTAGTATTACAGGGATAATCACAGATACG. It translates to CASSITGIITDT. The full CDR3 reads CASSITGIITDTQYF.

Regarding this clone: The CDR3 goes on 3 residues after the read ends, and that part is filled in from the germline J gene. The V and J genes are TRBV6-1 and TRBJ2-1; 10 bases match TRBD2. This CDR3 spans 14 amino acids. Trimming at V came to 3 bases and at J to 8 bases, leaving 4 bases not matched to a gene. Germline CDR1 is MNHNS and CDR2 is SASEGT. CDR3 loop: CASSDWTSGHEQFF. The covered CDR3 bases are TGTGCCAGCAGTGACTGGACTAGCGGACATGAG.

As regards this clone: Sequencing ends 3 residues short of the CDR3 end; the germline J gene provides the rest. V is TRBV20-1 and J is TRBJ2-1; D perhaps matches TRBD2 (5 bases). The germline V gene encodes CDR1 DFQATT and CDR2 SNEGSKA (reference sequence). V lost 0 bases and J 0 bases, leaving 24 bases between the germline ends. The CDR3 consists of 20 residues. The covered CDR3 bases are TGCAGTGCTAGAGATCTGCTGGGCCTACTAGGACCGGGCTCCTACAATGAG. As protein: CSARDLLGLLGPGSYNE. From start to end, the CDR3 is CSARDLLGLLGPGSYNEQFF.

As concerns this clone: The CDR3 goes on 3 residues after the read ends, and that part is filled in from the germline J gene. The chain is built from TRBV6-2 or TRBV6-3 and TRBJ2-5; 8 bases map to TRBD2. The CDR3 runs 15 residues. J lost 5 bases, V lost 1 base, and 6 bases had no gene match. Germline lookup yields CDR1 MNHEY and CDR2 SVGEGT. CDR3 region: CASSYYSGSTETQYF. The DNA read from the CDR3 is TGTGCCAGCAGTTACTACAGCGGGAGCACTGAGACC.

With respect to this clone: From the germline J gene comes the end of the CDR3, since the read stops 3 residues before it. This chain connects TRBV19 to TRBJ2-4; 9 positions match TRBD2. The CDR3 runs to 15 residues. CDR1 is LNHDA and CDR2 is SQIVND in the germline V gene (reference sequence). V trimming: 6 bases; J trimming: 8 bases; junction bases outside the gene matches: 11. Incomplete CDR3 DNA: TGTGCCAGTAGCCGAACCGGGACTAGCTCTGACATT. This codes for CASSRTGTSSDI. The whole CDR3 sequence reads CASSRTGTSSDIQYF.

Turning to this clone: From the germline J gene comes the end of the CDR3, since the read stops 3 residues before it. The chain couples TRBV19 to TRBJ2-1; 14 positions match TRBD2. Losses at the gene ends were 3 bases for V and 0 bases for J; bases not matched to a gene: 10. The CDR3 spans 20 residues. The germline V gene has CDR1 LNHDA and CDR2 SQIVND (reference sequence). CDR3 region: CASSIDWTSGRRSSYNEQFF. CDR3 bases read: TGTGCCAGTAGTATCGACTGGACTAGCGGGAGGAGGAGCTCCTACAATGAG.

CDR3 DNA (partial): TGTGCCTGGAGTGTAACTCCCTGGGCCACTGAA. It is translated as CAWSVTPWATE. The whole CDR3 sequence reads CAWSVTPWATEAFF. The chain recombines TRBV30 with TRBJ1-1; D is unresolved. The missing CDR3 end, 3 residues past where the read stops, is filled in from the germline J gene. CDR1 and CDR2 (germline): GTSNPN, SVGIG (reference sequence). The CDR3 is 14 amino acids. Trimming removed 0 bases at V and 4 bases at J, with 12 bases between.

Details on this clone: The read ends 3 residues before the CDR3 terminus; that terminus is restored from the germline J gene. The rearrangement links TRBV11-2 to TRBJ2-7, with a possible D match to TRBD2 (6 bases). CDR3 length: 13 amino acids. CDR1 SGHAT and CDR2 FQNNGV come from the germline V gene. Trimming removed 5 bases at V and 3 bases at J, with 11 bases between. The CDR3 is CASSISGFYEQYF. The covered CDR3 bases are TGTGCCAGCAGCATTAGCGGTTTCTACGAG.

To note about this clone: The CDR3 end lies 3 residues beyond the end of the read and is filled in from the germline J gene. The chain couples TRBV5-6 to TRBJ2-7; tentatively, D is TRBD1 (6 bases). CDR3 size: 15 residues. CDR1 is SGHDT and CDR2 is YYEEEE in the germline V gene. Trimming took off 4 bases at V and 6 bases at J, with 20 bases between the two ends. CDR3: CASSTDPGTIGEQYF. The covered CDR3 bases are TGTGCCAGCAGCACCGACCCCGGGACAATTGGCGAG.

A word on this clone: The read stops 3 residues short of the end of the CDR3; the missing end is completed from the germline J gene. The V gene is TRBV5-1, the J gene TRBJ1-2; D is possibly TRBD1 (5 bases). Germline V gene data show CDR1 as SGHRS and CDR2 as YFSETQ. The CDR3 covers 14 residues. The CDR3 here is CASSLAYGGEGYTF. The DNA read from the CDR3 is TGCGCCAGCAGCTTGGCCTACGGGGGGGAAGGC.

Details on this clone: The read ends 3 residues before the CDR3 terminus; that terminus is restored from the germline J gene. The chain employs TRBV30 and TRBJ2-4; 9 bases line up with TRBD1. Germline lookup yields CDR1 GTSNPN and CDR2 SVGIG (reference sequence). The CDR3 is 14 residues long. Trimming took 5 bases from V and 1 from J; bases not matched to a gene: 3. The CDR3 region is CAWAQGAAKNIQYF. CDR3 DNA, as far as it was read: TGTGCCTGGGCACAGGGGGCGGCCAAAAACATT.

Turning to this clone: With the read ending 3 residues before the CDR3 end, the germline J gene is used to fill in that end. The chain is built from TRBV19 and TRBJ1-1, with D tentatively TRBD1 (5 bases). The germline gives CDR1 LNHDA, CDR2 SQIVND (reference sequence). The ends were cut back, 5 bases at V and 2 bases at J, with 15 bases in the middle. The CDR3 spans 15 residues. The CDR3 loop reads CASSQVAGHNTEAFF. CDR3 DNA, as far as it was read: TGTGCCAGTAGTCAGGTTGCAGGGCATAACACTGAA.

CDR3 in amino acids: CASSLASGQGAGSPLHF. The covered CDR3 bases are TGTGCCAGCAGCCTTGCGTCGGGACAGGGGGCAGGTTCACCC. The chain employs TRBV7-6 and TRBJ1-6; 12 bases are a match to TRBD1. The read finishes 3 residues shy of the CDR3 end, and the germline J gene is used to complete it. The J segment lost 9 bases and the V segment lost 5 bases, leaving 11 bases of the junction unmatched. Germline assignment: CDR1 SGHVS and CDR2 FNYEAQ. This CDR3 has 17 residues.

With respect to this clone: The CDR3 is cut off 3 residues early in the read; its end comes from the germline J gene. The V call is TRBV19, the J call TRBJ2-3; 7 bases are shared with TRBD2. The CDR3 has 14 residues. V shed 4 bases, J shed 7 bases, and the junction held 8 bases outside the gene matches. Germline CDR1 and CDR2: LNHDA and SQIVND (reference sequence). The CDR3 DNA, read in part, is TGTGCCAGTAGTAGCGGGAGTGCCCGCTATACG. Protein: CASSSGSARYT. The CDR3 as a whole reads CASSSGSARYTQYF.

A word on this clone: The read falls 3 residues short of the CDR3 end, and the missing part is taken from the germline J gene. The rearrangement uses TRBV30 and TRBJ2-1, with TRBD1 matching over 11 bases. This CDR3 is built from 15 residues. The germline V gene encodes CDR1 GTSNPN and CDR2 SVGIG (reference sequence). Unmatched junction bases numbered 11, after V lost 5 bases and J lost 8 bases. The CDR3 DNA, read in part, is TGTGCCTGGGGAAGGACAGGGGGCAGTAGGGATGAG. Protein product: CAWGRTGGSRDE. The CDR3 reads in full as CAWGRTGGSRDEQFF.

Worth noting for this clone: The CDR3 goes on 3 residues after the read ends, and that part is filled in from the germline J gene. This chain links TRBV5-4 with TRBJ2-5, with D possibly being TRBD1 (6 bases). The CDR3 runs 14 residues. Germline V gene data show CDR1 as SGHNT and CDR2 as YYREEE (reference sequence). The CDR3 bases that were read are TGTGCCAGCAGCACCACAGGGCTGCATGAAACC. Translation gives CASSTTGLHET. The whole CDR3 reads CASSTTGLHETQYF.

In regard to this clone: Coverage ceases 3 residues before the CDR3 finishes, and the germline J gene fills in the end. The V gene is TRBV29-1, the J gene TRBJ2-1, with D perhaps TRBD2 (6 bases). Germline V gene sequence: CDR1 SQVTM, CDR2 ANQGSEA. This CDR3 has 15 amino acids. The V end was cut by 4 bases, the J end by 0 bases, with 13 bases between. Partial CDR3 DNA: TGCAGCGTTGGTTTAGCGGTCCTCTCCTACAATGAG. Protein: CSVGLAVLSYNE. The CDR3, in full, reads CSVGLAVLSYNEQFF.

To note about this clone: Coverage ceases 3 residues before the CDR3 finishes, and the germline J gene fills in the end. This rearrangement joins TRBV19 to TRBJ1-2; 8 bases line up with TRBD1. The trim removed 4 bases at V and 7 bases at J, leaving 8 bases unmatched. The germline CDR1 and CDR2 sequences are LNHDA and SQIVND (reference sequence). This CDR3 comprises 14 residues. The sequenced CDR3 bases are TGTGCCAGTAGTACCGGACAGGGATTTCGTGGC. Translation gives CASSTGQGFRG. The complete CDR3 sequence is CASSTGQGFRGYTF.

A remark on this clone: The observed sequence ends 3 residues before the CDR3 terminus, with the missing tail filled in from the germline J gene. The rearrangement joins TRBV7-3 to TRBJ2-3, with 8 bases matching TRBD2. The V gene end was trimmed by 5 bases and the J gene end by 2 bases; junction bases not matched to a gene: 9. Germline V gene sequence: CDR1 SGHTA, CDR2 FQGTGA. The length of the CDR3 is 16 residues. CDR3 DNA (partial): TGTGCCAGCAGCCCTGGCACTAGCGGATACACAGATACG. Translation: CASSPGTSGYTDT. The entire CDR3 is CASSPGTSGYTDTQYF.

Details on this clone: The observed sequence ends 3 residues before the CDR3 terminus, with the missing tail filled in from the germline J gene. The chain combines TRBV7-3 with TRBJ2-1; 13 bases line up with TRBD2. The CDR3 sequence is 14 residues long. The V segment lost 4 bases and the J segment 8 bases; nucleotides outside the gene matches: 2. Germline V lookup: CDR1 SGHTA, CDR2 FQGTGA. CDR3 bases read: TGTGCCAGCAGCTGGACTAGCGGGAGTGATGAG. Amino acid sequence: CASSWTSGSDE. The full CDR3 reads CASSWTSGSDEQFF.

With respect to this clone: The read is 3 residues too short to cover the CDR3 end, so that end is filled in from the germline J gene. This rearrangement joins TRBV29-1 to TRBJ2-3; TRBD2 matches 8 bases. Germline V gene sequence: CDR1 SQVTM, CDR2 ANQGSEA. This CDR3 has 19 residues. Trimming at V came to 4 bases and at J to 0 bases, leaving 18 bases not matched to a gene. The CDR3 loop reads CSVGPRETSVISSTDTQYF. The DNA read from the CDR3 is TGCAGCGTTGGACCCAGGGAGACTAGCGTTATCTCTAGCACAGATACG.